This record looks at one TCR beta chain sequence and its context. In its sample, this clonotype was seen a few times. The clone's antigen remains unknown. Within one base of it there is no much larger clone, and no base qualities were kept. This sample stems from a study of regulatory T cells in long-lasting Graves disease (dated by TCRdb to the early 2020s). The study in broad terms: Antithyroid drugs had been taken for less than 3 months by newly diagnosed Graves' disease patients. The study was registered as a clinical trial and conducted in China. This study used TCR sequencing and RNA sequencing of peripheral blood to compare persistent Graves' disease patients against newly diagnosed Graves' disease patients. TCR sequencing covered 13 persistent and 20 newly diagnosed Graves' disease patients, around 33 samples in total.

Sequences LNHDA (CDR1) and SQIVND (CDR2) are obtained from the germline V gene (reference sequence). V drops 2 bases and J drops 3 bases, leaving 13 bases in between. Measured from the cysteine to the phenylalanine, the CDR3 is 15 residues long. Only the CDR3 DNA stays, 45 bases, in frame from base 1. Read against the paper, the sample's time point label means: newly diagnosed GD, antithyroid drugs for less than 3 months. For both TCR sequencing and RNA sequencing, RNA was extracted from PBMCs in TRIzol. The diagnosis of Graves' disease was made according to American Thyroid Association guidelines. Patients were recruited from an endocrinology department in Xi'an, China. Each patient gave 9 to 10 milliliters of peripheral blood, collected in an EDTA anticoagulant tube. PBMCs were isolated by Ficoll Paque Plus density gradient separation without further T cell sorting. RNA quality was checked with an Agilent 2100 Bioanalyzer and agarose gel, and concentration with a NanoDrop 2000.

Library generation was performed with multiplex PCR. The sequencer listed for this sample is Illumina HiSeq 4000. iRepertoire HTBI primers and Arm-PCR amplification of CDR3 regions were used to construct TCR beta libraries. Gel purification was performed on PCR products prior to sequencing. As for how the authors treated the data: Across samples, roughly 60 TRBV and roughly 13 TRBJ segments were identified and used for gene usage analysis of CDR3 amino acid clonotypes. COPE and FqMerger were used to merge filtered high-quality paired reads into contigs. BLAST was used to align contigs to the IMGT TRBV, TRBD and TRBJ reference genes, and CDR3 was defined following IMGT. Highly expanded clones were defined as clonotypes with a frequency above 0.1%. Repertoire diversity was measured by Shannon entropy, and V-J evenness by the Gini coefficient. A clonotype found in more than one individual was treated as public. TCRdb reanalyzed the raw reads on its own, using fastp at Q25 for trimming and MiXCR for clone calling, and kept in-frame beta chains. Each entry is one CDR3 protein sequence, shown with its most common DNA and genes. V and J calls and clone size were set by TCRdb, not the authors. For this sample the table gives 540,000 or so distinct CDR3 sequences, of which roughly 14% were detected only once. The top ten hold roughly a tenth of the sample.

The paper's findings and limits, for the study overall: The authors noted that the small sample size was a limitation that may lower accuracy. Persistent disease showed preferential use of TRBV28, TRBJ1-2 and TRBJ2-5, whereas newly diagnosed disease favored TRBV20-1 and TRBJ2-1. Only the TCR beta chain was sequenced and analyzed. More public clonotypes were shared among persistent patients (under 3,000) than among newly diagnosed patients (966). Persistent Graves' disease patients showed lower TCR Shannon entropy and fewer highly expanded clones than newly diagnosed patients, suggesting clonal expansion. Peripheral blood alone was examined, since thyroid tissue, which constituted the primary lesion, could not be accessed.

The sample was also reused in another study, on T cells in Graves' hyperthyroidism and ophthalmopathy. The second study reports: A patient counted as having stable Graves' hyperthyroidism if no progression to ophthalmopathy occurred over 18 months of follow-up. Hyperthyroidism patients were aged 18 to 65 years and newly diagnosed, with disease duration of less than 2 months. Exclusion was applied to patients with uncontrolled infections, other autoimmune diseases, pregnancy or lactation. Diagnoses relied on clinical symptoms, serum thyroxine and TRAb, thyroid ultrasound and orbital computed tomography. The TCR CDR3 was subjected to a first round of RT-PCR using the HTBI primer set and the Qiagen OneStep RT-PCR kit. Most expanded thyroid clonotypes (frequency above 0.001) were also detected in blood, suggesting blood repertoires may reflect thyroid immune responses. In cross-validation, a model built on a 13 V-J signature told ophthalmopathy apart from stable hyperthyroidism with 87.88% sensitivity and roughly 83% specificity, and in testing the same model reached 80%/75%. In validation, progression to ophthalmopathy was predicted by the model with 65% to 71% sensitivity and 72.22% specificity, a median of approximately 6.5 months before onset. A discovery cohort of 95 to 100 patients, fewer than 50 with Graves' ophthalmopathy and about 60 with stable Graves' hyperthyroidism, was used to find distinguishing TCR V-J signatures. Whether ophthalmopathy could be predicted prospectively was tested in an independent validation cohort made up of under 20 hyperthyroidism patients plus 17 patients who later progressed to ophthalmopathy. The 90 to 100 discovery patients were randomly divided into training and test sets at a 7:3 ratio. In addition, the study compared T-cell repertoires in thyroid tissue and in blood from several Graves' hyperthyroidism patients. Following sampling, methimazole starting at 30 mg daily was given to hyperthyroidism patients, and high-dose intravenous methylprednisolone was given to ophthalmopathy patients. Libraries were constructed in a second round of multiplex PCR, after which size selection and purification were carried out. Libraries were sequenced paired-end with 100 bp reads on an Illumina HiSeq2000. SOAPnuke was used to process the raw data, removing reads that contained adapters or uncalled bases, had a mean Phred below 15, or lacked an exact match to the constant primer or identifier. High-quality paired reads were merged using COPE v1.2.5, and each unique nucleotide sequence was defined as a clonotype. Clonotypes were aligned to IMGT TRBV, TRBD and TRBJ reference segments using MiTCR v1.1. The analysis included only V-J combinations with a frequency above 0.0001, which together covered 99% to 99.2% of the repertoires. A TCS score was defined as the ratio of F50 (clonal expansion) to E x V (chaos), with BLOSUM62-based TCRdist applied between CDR3 peptides within each V-J. Welch's t-statistics and random forest reduced roughly 500 V-J features to 13, which were used in a naive Bayes classifier (R e1071). No statistical method was used to set the sample size in advance, and investigators knew the group allocation. The paper reports TCR Vbeta CDR3 sequencing of roughly 140 peripheral blood samples: approximately 43 ophthalmopathy, under 80 hyperthyroidism and approximately 17 progressor patients.

The chain joins TRBV19 to TRBJ1-1; perhaps TRBD1 is the D gene, with 5 bases matching. The TCR originated in a man aged 25-45 years with Graves disease. Donor details come from another sample of the same person, matched by shared clones. The specimen was peripheral blood mononuclear cells (PBMCs), collected at new diagnosis, from a patient treated with antithyroid drugs. The DNA sequence is given as TGTGCCAGTAGTATATATGGGGCTCGGGACACTGAAGCTTTCTTT. This sequence encodes CASSIYGARDTEAFF. Reference TRBV19 and TRBJ1-1 proteins supply the regions before and after the CDR3; the full variable domain is: DGGITQSPKYLFRKEGQNVTLSCEQNLNHDAMYWYRQDPGQGLRLIYYSQIVNDFQKGDIAEGYSVSREKKESFPLTVTSAQKNPTAFYLCASSIYGARDTEAFFGQGTRLTVV.